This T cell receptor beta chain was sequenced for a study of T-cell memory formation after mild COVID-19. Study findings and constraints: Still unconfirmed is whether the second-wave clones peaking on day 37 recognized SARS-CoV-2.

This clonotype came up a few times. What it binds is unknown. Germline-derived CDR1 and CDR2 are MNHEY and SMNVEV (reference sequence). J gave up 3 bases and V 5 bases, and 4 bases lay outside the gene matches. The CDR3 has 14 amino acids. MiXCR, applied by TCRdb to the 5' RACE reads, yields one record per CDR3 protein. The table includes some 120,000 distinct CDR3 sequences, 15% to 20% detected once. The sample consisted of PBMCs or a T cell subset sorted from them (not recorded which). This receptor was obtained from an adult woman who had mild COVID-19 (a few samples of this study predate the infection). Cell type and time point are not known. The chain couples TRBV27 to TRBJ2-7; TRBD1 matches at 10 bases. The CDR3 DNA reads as TGTGCCAGCAGTGCCGGGACAGGGGTCTACGAGCAGTACTTC. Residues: CASSAGTGVYEQYF.